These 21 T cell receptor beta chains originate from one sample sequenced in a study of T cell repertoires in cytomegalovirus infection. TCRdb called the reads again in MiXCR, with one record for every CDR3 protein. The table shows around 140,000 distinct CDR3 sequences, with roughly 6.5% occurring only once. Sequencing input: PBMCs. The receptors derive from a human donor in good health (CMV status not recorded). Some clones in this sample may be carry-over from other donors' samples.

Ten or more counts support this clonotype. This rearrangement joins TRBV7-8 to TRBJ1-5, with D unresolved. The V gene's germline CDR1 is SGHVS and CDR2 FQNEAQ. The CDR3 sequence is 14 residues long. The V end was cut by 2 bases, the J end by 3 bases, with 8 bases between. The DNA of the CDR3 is TGTGCCAGCAGCTTACACGGGTCCAATCAGCCCCAGCATTTT. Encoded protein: CASSLHGSNQPQHF.

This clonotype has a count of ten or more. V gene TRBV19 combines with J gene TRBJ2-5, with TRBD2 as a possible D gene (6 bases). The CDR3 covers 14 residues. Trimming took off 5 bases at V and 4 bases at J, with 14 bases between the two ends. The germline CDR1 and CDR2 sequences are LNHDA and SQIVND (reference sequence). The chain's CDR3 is CASSERRVPETQYF. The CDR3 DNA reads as TGTGCCAGTAGTGAGCGGAGGGTACCAGAGACCCAGTACTTC.

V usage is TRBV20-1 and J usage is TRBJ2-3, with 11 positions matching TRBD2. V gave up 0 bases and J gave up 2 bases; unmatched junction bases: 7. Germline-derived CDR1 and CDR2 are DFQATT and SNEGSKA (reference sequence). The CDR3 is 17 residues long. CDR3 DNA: TGCAGTGCTAGAGACCTACTAGCGGGGGTAAACACAGATACGCAGTATTTT. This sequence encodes CSARDLLAGVNTDTQYF.

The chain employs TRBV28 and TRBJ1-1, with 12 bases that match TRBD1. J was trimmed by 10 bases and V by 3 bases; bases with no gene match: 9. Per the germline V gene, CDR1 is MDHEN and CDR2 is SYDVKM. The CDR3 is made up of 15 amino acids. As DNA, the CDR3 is TGTGCCAGCAGTTTCTCGGGGACAGGGGGCATGGGAGCTTTCTTT. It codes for CASSFSGTGGMGAFF. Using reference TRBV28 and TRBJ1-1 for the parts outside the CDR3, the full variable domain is DVKVTQSSRYLVKRTGEKVFLECVQDMDHENMFWYRQDPGLGLRLIYFSYDVKMKEKGDIPEGYSVSREKKERFSLILESASTNQTSMYLCASSFSGTGGMGAFFGQGTRLTVV.

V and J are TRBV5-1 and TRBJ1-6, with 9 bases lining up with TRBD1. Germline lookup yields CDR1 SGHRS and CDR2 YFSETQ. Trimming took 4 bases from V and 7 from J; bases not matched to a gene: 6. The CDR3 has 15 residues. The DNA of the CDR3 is TGCGCCAGCAGCGCCAGGACAGGGGAGAATTCACCCCTCCACTTT. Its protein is CASSARTGENSPLHF.

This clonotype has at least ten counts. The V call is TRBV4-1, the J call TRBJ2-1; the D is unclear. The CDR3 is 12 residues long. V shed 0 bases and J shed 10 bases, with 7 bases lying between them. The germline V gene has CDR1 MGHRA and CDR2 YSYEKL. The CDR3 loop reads CASSQDGREQFF. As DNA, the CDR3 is TGCGCCAGCAGCCAAGATGGAAGGGAGCAGTTCTTC.

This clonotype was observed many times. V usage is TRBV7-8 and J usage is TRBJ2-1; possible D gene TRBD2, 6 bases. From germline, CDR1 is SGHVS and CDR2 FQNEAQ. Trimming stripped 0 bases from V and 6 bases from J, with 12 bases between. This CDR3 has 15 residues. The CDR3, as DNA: TGTGCCAGCAGCTTAGCGACTAGATTCCCCAATGAGCAGTTCTTC. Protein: CASSLATRFPNEQFF.

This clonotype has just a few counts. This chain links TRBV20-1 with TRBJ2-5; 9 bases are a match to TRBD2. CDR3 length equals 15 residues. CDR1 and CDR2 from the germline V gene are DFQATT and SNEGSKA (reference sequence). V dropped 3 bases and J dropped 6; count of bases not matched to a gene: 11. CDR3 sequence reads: CSARRGRGGEKTQYF. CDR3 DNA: TGCAGTGCTAGGAGGGGGCGGGGGGGAGAAAAGACCCAGTACTTC.

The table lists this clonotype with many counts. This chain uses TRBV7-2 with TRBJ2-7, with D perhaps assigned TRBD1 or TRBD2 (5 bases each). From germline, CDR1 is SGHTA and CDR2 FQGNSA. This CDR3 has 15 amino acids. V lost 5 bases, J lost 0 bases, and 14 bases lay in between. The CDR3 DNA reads TGTGCCAGCAGCCCGCTTGCTGGGACCTCCTACGAGCAGTACTTC. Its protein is CASSPLAGTSYEQYF.

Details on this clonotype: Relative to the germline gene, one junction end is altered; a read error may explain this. As DNA, the CDR3 is TGTACCAGCAGCAGGGTAGGGGTGGACACTGAAGCTTTCTTT. It yields the protein CTSSRVGVDTEAFF. The chain uses TRBV14 and TRBJ1-1; tentatively, D is TRBD1 (5 bases). In germline, CDR1 is SGHDN, CDR2 FVKESK. This CDR3 has 14 residues. Combining the CDR3 with reference TRBV14 and TRBJ1-1 gives the whole variable domain EAGVTQFPSHSVIEKGQTVTLRCDPISGHDNLYWYRRVMGKEIKFLLHFVKESKQDESGMPNNRFLAERTGGTYSTLKVQPAELEDSGVYFCTSSRVGVDTEAFFGQGTRLTVV.

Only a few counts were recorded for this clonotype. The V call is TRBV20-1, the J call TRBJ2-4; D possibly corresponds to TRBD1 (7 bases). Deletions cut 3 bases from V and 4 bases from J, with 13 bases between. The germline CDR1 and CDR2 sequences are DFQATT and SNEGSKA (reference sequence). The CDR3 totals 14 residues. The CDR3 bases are TGCAGTGCTAGGTTGGAGGGGGCTAAAAACATTCAGTACTTC. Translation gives CSARLEGAKNIQYF.

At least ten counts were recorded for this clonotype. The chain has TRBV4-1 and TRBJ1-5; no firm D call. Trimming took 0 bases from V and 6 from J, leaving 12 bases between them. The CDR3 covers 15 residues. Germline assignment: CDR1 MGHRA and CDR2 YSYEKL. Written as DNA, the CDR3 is TGCGCCAGCAGCCAAGATCCGGGGTTGCTTCAGCCCCAGCATTTT. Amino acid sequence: CASSQDPGLLQPQHF.

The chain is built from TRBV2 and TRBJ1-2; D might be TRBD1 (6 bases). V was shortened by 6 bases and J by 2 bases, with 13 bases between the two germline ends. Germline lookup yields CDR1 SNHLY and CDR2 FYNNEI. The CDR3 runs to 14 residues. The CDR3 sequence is CASRNRQANYGYTF. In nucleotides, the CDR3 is TGTGCCAGCAGGAACAGACAGGCAAACTATGGCTACACCTTC.

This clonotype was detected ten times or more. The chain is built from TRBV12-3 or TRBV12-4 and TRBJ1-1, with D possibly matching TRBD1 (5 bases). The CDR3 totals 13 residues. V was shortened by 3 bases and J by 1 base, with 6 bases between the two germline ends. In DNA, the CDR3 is TGTGCCAGCAGTTTTGGGGGGAACACTGAAGCTTTCTTT. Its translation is CASSFGGNTEAFF.

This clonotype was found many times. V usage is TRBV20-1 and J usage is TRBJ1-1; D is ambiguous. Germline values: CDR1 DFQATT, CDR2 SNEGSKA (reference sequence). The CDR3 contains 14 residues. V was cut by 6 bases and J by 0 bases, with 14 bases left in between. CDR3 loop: CSAPISGVNTEAFF. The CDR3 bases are TGCAGTGCCCCCATATCTGGTGTGAACACTGAAGCTTTCTTT.

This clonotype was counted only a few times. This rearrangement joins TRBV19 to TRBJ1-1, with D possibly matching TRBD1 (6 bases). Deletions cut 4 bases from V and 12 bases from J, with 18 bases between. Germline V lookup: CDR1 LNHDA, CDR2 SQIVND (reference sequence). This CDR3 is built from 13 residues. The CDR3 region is CASSTPGQFASFF. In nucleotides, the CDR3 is TGTGCCAGTAGTACCCCCGGACAGTTCGCGTCTTTCTTT.

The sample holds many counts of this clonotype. CDR3 sequence reads: CAIRRQGGMTDTQYF. The CDR3 DNA reads as TGTGCCATCAGGAGACAGGGAGGTATGACAGATACGCAGTATTTT. The gene calls are TRBV10-3 and TRBJ2-3, with a tentative D call TRBD1 (7 bases). CDR1 and CDR2 (germline): ENHRY, SYGVKD. Between the trimmed V and J ends, which lost 6 bases and 3 bases, there was a span of 16 bases. The CDR3 is made up of 15 amino acids.

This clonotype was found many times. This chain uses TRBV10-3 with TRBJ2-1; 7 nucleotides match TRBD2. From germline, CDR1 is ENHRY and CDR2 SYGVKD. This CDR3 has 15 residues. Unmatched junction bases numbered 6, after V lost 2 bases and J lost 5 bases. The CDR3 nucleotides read TGTGCCATCAGTGAGCGGGGGGACCGAAACAATGAGCAGTTCTTC. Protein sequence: CAISERGDRNNEQFF.

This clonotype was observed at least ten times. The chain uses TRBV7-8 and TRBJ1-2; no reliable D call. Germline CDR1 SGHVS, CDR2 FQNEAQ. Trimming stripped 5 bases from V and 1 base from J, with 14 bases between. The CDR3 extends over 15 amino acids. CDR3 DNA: TGTGCCAGCAGCCTCTCACCTCAGAGTAACTATGGCTACACCTTC. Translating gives CASSLSPQSNYGYTF.

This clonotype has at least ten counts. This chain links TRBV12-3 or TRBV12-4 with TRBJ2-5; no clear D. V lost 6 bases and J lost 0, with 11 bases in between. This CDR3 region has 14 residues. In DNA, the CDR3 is TGTGCCAGCAGCCCAAGAAAGTACCAAGAGACCCAGTACTTC. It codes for CASSPRKYQETQYF.

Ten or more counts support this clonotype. The CDR3 DNA follows: TGTGCCAGCAGCTGGACTAGCGGGGAGACCCAGTACTTC. It is translated as CASSWTSGETQYF. V usage is TRBV5-5 and J usage is TRBJ2-5; 11 bases line up with TRBD2. Germline CDR1 is SGHKS and CDR2 is YYEKEE (reference sequence). CDR3 size: 13 residues. The trim removed 3 bases at V and 5 bases at J, leaving 0 bases unmatched.